A selection of T cell receptor beta chains follows, all from one sample in a study of T cell changes during pregnancy in multiple sclerosis. Clones were read by immunoSEQ multiplex PCR, and TCRdb kept only the in-frame ones, dropping some. The sample shows roughly 97,000 clones, just over 90% of them seen only once. The specimen was peripheral blood, collected in the second trimester of pregnancy. The receptors stem from a female donor in good health, enrolled as a control in a pregnancy study. Each CDR3 is given with its conserved first and last residue. The order of the fields is clone size, J gene, D gene, V gene, CDR3 DNA, CDR3 protein. D genes are given only for firm matches. The listing skips clone size in some rows; elsewhere it reads once, few, many or a size class.

>-|TRBJ1-3|-|TRBV19
TGTGCCAGTGGAGAGCAGCCCTCTGGAAACACCATATATTTT
CASGEQPSGNTIYF
>-|TRBJ2-5|-|TRBV2
TGTGCCAGCAGTGAGGTAACGGGGGAGACCCAGTACTTC
CASSEVTGETQYF
>once|TRBJ2-7|TRBD1|TRBV6-5
TGTGCCAGCAGGTCTCAACCGGGACAGGGGTGGGAGCAGTACTTC
CASRSQPGQGWEQYF
>-|TRBJ2-1|-|TRBV5-1
TGCGCCAGCAGCAAAGACAGTTACAATGAGCAGTTCTTC
CASSKDSYNEQFF
>-|TRBJ2-5|-|TRBV19
TGTGCCAGTAGTGAGGATCCAGGGAGGGAGACCCAGTACTTC
CASSEDPGRETQYF
>-|TRBJ1-5|-|TRBV28
TGTGCCAGCAGTTTGCAGGCCGGATTCAATCAGCCCCAGCATTTT
CASSLQAGFNQPQHF
>-|TRBJ2-3|TRBD2|TRBV9
TGTGCCAGCAGCGGGACTAGCGGGAGGGGAACAGATACGCAGTATTTT
CASSGTSGRGTDTQYF
>-|TRBJ1-3|-|TRBV9
TGTGCCAGCAGTGTAGCGCGGGGCTCTGGAAACACCATATATTTT
CASSVARGSGNTIYF
>-|TRBJ2-2|-|TRBV27
TGTGCCAGCAGCTTTAGCGTGAACACCGGGGAGCTGTTTTTT
CASSFSVNTGELFF
>-|TRBJ1-2|-|TRBV28
TGTGCCAGCAGTTTAACCAGGGGTTCCTATGGCTACACCTTC
CASSLTRGSYGYTF
>-|TRBJ1-1|-|TRBV6-1
TGTGCCAGCACTGCGCGGACAACGCTGAACACTGAAGCTTTCTTT
CASTARTTLNTEAFF
>-|TRBJ1-5|TRBD1|TRBV7-9
TGTGCCAGCAGCTCTGGACAGGGCCATCAGCCCCAGCATTTT
CASSSGQGHQPQHF
>-|TRBJ2-6|TRBD2|TRBV27
TGTGCCAGCAGTTTTTCAATCCAGCGGGGGCTCTCTGGGGCCAACGTCCTGACTTTC
CASSFSIQRGLSGANVLTF
>-|TRBJ2-7|-|TRBV5-1
TGCGCCAGCAGCATCCGGGACAACGCCTACGAGCAGTACTTC
CASSIRDNAYEQYF
>-|TRBJ2-7|-|TRBV19
TGTGCCAGTAGTATTCCAGGGCGCCACTACGAGCAGTACTTC
CASSIPGRHYEQYF
>-|TRBJ2-7|TRBD2|TRBV27
TGTGCCAGCAGTCCGTTAGCGGGGCTCCTCTACGAGCAGTACTTC
CASSPLAGLLYEQYF
>once|TRBJ2-2|-|TRBV29-1
TGCAGCGTTGTCCTGGGTGCGGCCGGGGAGCTGTTTTTT
CSVVLGAAGELFF
>-|TRBJ1-5|-|TRBV7-9
TGTGCCAGCAGTTCAGGGGAAGGGCAGCCCCAGCATTTT
CASSSGEGQPQHF
>-|TRBJ1-1|TRBD1|TRBV7-8
TGTGCCAGTTTTAGGGGACAGGGTAGTCCTGCTTTCTTT
CASFRGQGSPAFF
>-|TRBJ2-1|TRBD2|TRBV7-2
TGTGCCAGCAGCTCTAGCGGGCTGTACAATGAGCAGTTCTTC
CASSSSGLYNEQFF
>-|TRBJ2-4|TRBD1|TRBV7-9
TGTGCCAGCAGCTTAGGGGACAGGGCGTTAGACATTCAGTACTTC
CASSLGDRALDIQYF
>-|TRBJ2-5|-|TRBV20-1
TGCAGTGCTAGCTATGAGACCCAGTACTTC
CSASYETQYF
>-|TRBJ1-2|TRBD1|TRBV6-1
TGTGCCAGCAGTACCGGACAGGGGGATGGCTACACCTTC
CASSTGQGDGYTF